This TCR beta chain was profiled in a study of T cells expressing NK-cell markers. The CDR3 sequence is 12 residues long. CDR1 SNHLY and CDR2 FYNNEI come from the germline V gene. TCRdb reworked the 5' RACE reads into one entry per CDR3 protein, no DNA. This sample's table has over 150,000 distinct CDR3 sequences. This TCR derives from a woman aged 50 to 60 in good health. V and J are TRBV2 and TRBJ2-1; TCRdb calls TRBD1, which cannot be checked without DNA. The sample comprised blood T cells: a sorted CD56 or NKG2C T cell subset, CD4+ or CD8+ T cells, or bulk PBMC T cells (not recorded which). The CDR3: CASSDSAGEQFF.